These 3 T cell receptor beta chains were all obtained from the same sample, sequenced in a study of cytomegalovirus exposure and HLA in healthy donors. Primers for the PCR totalled 60 Vbeta and 13 Jbeta. Libraries were prepared by immunoSEQ multiplex PCR; TCRdb keeps only in-frame clonotypes and omits some of them. The sample yields roughly 180,000 clones, around 77% seen once. Sequences were obtained from PBMCs. The receptors come from a woman in her 30s in good health and CMV-seronegative.

The CDR3 sequence: CASSYGTGGYEQYF. CDR3 DNA sequence: TGTGCCAGCAGTTACGGGACAGGAGGGTACGAGCAGTACTTC. The rearrangement joins TRBV6-5 to TRBJ2-7; 8 bases map to TRBD1. The V segment lost 2 bases and the J segment 4 bases; nucleotides outside the gene matches: 4. This CDR3 has 14 amino acids. The germline gives CDR1 MNHEY, CDR2 SVGAGI.

The chain carries TRBV6-5 and TRBJ2-1; D perhaps matches TRBD1 (6 bases). The V gene lost 0 bases and the J gene lost 4 bases, with 13 bases spanning the gap. This CDR3 is built from 16 residues. The germline gives CDR1 MNHEY, CDR2 SVGAGI. CDR3 sequence (DNA): TGTGCCAGCAGTTACTCCGGGACCAGGGGTTACAATGAGCAGTTCTTC. It encodes CASSYSGTRGYNEQFF.

The chain joins TRBV5-1 to TRBJ2-4; 7 bases match TRBD1. After removal of 2 bases from V and 4 bases from J, the junction contained 6 bases not matched to a gene. Germline lookup yields CDR1 SGHRS and CDR2 YFSETQ. The CDR3 is 15 amino acids. CDR3 residues: CASSFIRDSKNIQYF. The CDR3 DNA reads TGCGCCAGCAGCTTCATCCGGGACAGTAAAAACATTCAGTACTTC.